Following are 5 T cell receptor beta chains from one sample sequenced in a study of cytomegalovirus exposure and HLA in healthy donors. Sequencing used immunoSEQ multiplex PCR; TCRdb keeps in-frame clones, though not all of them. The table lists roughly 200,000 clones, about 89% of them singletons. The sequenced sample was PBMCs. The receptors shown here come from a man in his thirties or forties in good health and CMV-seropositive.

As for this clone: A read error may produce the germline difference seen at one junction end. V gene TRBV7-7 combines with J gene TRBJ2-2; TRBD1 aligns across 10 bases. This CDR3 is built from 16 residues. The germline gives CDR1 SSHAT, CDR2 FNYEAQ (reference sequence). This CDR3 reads CASSLDGTGATGELFF. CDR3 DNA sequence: TGTGCTAGCAGCTTGGACGGGACAGGGGCAACCGGGGAGCTGTTTTTT.

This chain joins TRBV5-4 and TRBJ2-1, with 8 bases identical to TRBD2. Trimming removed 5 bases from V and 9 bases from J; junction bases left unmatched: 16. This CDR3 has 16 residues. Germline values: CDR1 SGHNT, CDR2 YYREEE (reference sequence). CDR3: CASSLGGVAGLGEQFF. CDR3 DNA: TGTGCCAGCAGTCTAGGAGGGGTAGCGGGATTGGGTGAGCAGTTCTTC.

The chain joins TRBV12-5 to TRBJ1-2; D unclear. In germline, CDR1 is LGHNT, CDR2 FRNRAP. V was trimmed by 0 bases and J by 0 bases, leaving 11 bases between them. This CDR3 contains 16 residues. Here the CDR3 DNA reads TGTGCTAGTGGTTTGGTATTGTCCAGCACTAACTATGGCTACACCTTC. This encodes CASGLVLSSTNYGYTF.

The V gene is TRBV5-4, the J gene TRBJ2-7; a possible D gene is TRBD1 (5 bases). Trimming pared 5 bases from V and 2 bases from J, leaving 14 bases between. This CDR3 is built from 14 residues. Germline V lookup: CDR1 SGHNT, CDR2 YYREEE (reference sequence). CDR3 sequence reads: CASSSNTGPYEQYF. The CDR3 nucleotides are TGTGCCAGCAGTTCCAATACAGGACCCTACGAGCAGTACTTC.

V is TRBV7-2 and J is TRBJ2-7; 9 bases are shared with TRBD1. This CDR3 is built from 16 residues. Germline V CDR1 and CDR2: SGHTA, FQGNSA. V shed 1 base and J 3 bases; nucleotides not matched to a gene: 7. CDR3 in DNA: TGTGCCAGCAGCTTAGGCGGGACAGGGTCTGGCTACGAGCAGTACTTC. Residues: CASSLGGTGSGYEQYF. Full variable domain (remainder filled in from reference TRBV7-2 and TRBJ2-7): GAGVSQSPSNKVTEKGKDVELRCDPISGHTALYWYRQSLGQGLEFLIYFQGNSAPDKSGLPSDRFSAERTGGSVSTLTIQRTQQEDSAVYLCASSLGGTGSGYEQYFGPGTRLTVT.